This T cell receptor (beta chain) was identified during a study of graft-versus-host responses after intestinal transplantation. Note on this clone: What it binds is unknown.

Repertoires were generated with immunoSEQ multiplex PCR, while TCRdb's copy carries only in-frame clones and drops some. The data hold about 110,000 clones, with around 94% observed a single time. Germline values: CDR1 SGHRS, CDR2 YFSETQ. V lost 1 base to trimming and J lost 6 bases; unmatched junction nucleotides: 11. The CDR3 has 16 residues. The chain combines TRBV5-1 with TRBJ2-7; 9 bases agree with TRBD2. Source: unstimulated CD8+ T cells sorted from spleen or lymph node cells, taken before transplant. This TCR was recovered from a human donor who was the organ donor for an intestinal transplant. CDR3 DNA sequence: TGCGCCAGCAGCTTGAAACTAGCGGGTCAGAGGGCCGAGCAGTACTTC. Translation gives CASSLKLAGQRAEQYF.